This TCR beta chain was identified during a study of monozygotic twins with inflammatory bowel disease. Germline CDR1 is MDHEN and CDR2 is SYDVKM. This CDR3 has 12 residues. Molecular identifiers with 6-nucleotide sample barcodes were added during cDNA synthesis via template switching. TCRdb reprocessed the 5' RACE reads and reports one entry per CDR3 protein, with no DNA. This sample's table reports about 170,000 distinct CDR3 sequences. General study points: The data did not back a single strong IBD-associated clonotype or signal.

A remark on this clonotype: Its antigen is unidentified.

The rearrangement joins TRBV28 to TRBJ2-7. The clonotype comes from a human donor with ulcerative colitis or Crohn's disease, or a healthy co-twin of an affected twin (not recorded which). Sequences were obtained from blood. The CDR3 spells CASSFLGDEQYF.